Below, 24 T cell receptor beta chains from the same sample are listed, as sequenced in a study of response to subunit inactivated influenza vaccine. TCRdb re-called the RT-PCR reads through MiXCR, storing one row per CDR3 protein. This sample has a few hundred thousand distinct CDR3 sequences; roughly 7.6% occur once, and the top ten carry less than 15%. The sequences come from PBMCs from blood, collected around 25 months after vaccination. The receptors were gathered from a man aged 50 to 75 who received an inactivated influenza vaccine.

This clonotype showed up just a few times. The chain employs TRBV5-1 and TRBJ2-3; D unresolved. V lost 0 bases and J lost 2, with 10 bases in between. CDR3 length equals 15 residues. Germline assignment: CDR1 SGHRS and CDR2 YFSETQ. The chain's CDR3 is CASSLEWAATDTQYF. Here the CDR3 DNA reads TGCGCCAGCAGCTTGGAATGGGCAGCCACAGATACGCAGTATTTT.

In its sample, this clonotype was seen many times. The chain combines TRBV4-1 with TRBJ2-3, with D unclear. This CDR3 is built from 13 residues. Trimming pared 0 bases from V and 14 bases from J, leaving 15 bases between. The germline gives CDR1 MGHRA, CDR2 YSYEKL. The CDR3 region is CASSQDARSRPYF. The DNA for the CDR3 is TGCGCCAGCAGCCAAGATGCCCGGTCCCGCCCGTATTTT.

Only a few counts were recorded for this clonotype. This rearrangement joins TRBV11-2 to TRBJ2-2; a weak D match, TRBD1 (6 bases). The CDR3 is 18 residues long. The germline V and J ends were trimmed by 5 bases and 3 bases, with 22 bases remaining between them. CDR1 and CDR2 (germline): SGHAT, FQNNGV. CDR3 region: CASSTTGQGVSYTGELFF. The CDR3 nucleotides read TGTGCCAGCAGCACGACGGGACAAGGAGTTTCGTACACCGGGGAGCTGTTTTTT. Full variable domain (outside the CDR3, taken from reference TRBV11-2 and TRBJ2-2): EAGVAQSPRYKIIEKRQSVAFWCNPISGHATLYWYQQILGQGPKLLIQFQNNGVVDDSQLPKDRFSAERLKGVDSTLKIQPAKLEDSAVYLCASSTTGQGVSYTGELFFGEGSRLTVL.

This clonotype has more than one count but fewer than ten. V and J are TRBV12-3 or TRBV12-4 and TRBJ2-1; 11 bases are shared with TRBD2. The V gene end was trimmed by 6 bases and the J gene end by 6 bases; junction bases not matched to a gene: 7. The CDR3 consists of 15 residues. This CDR3 reads CASRSLAGGSNEQFF. The CDR3 bases are TGTGCCAGCAGGTCCCTAGCGGGAGGATCCAATGAGCAGTTCTTC.

The chain joins TRBV30 to TRBJ1-2; D gene ambiguous. V was clipped by 2 bases and J by 2 bases, with 15 bases between them. Looked up from germline, CDR1 is GTSNPN and CDR2 is SVGIG (reference sequence). The CDR3 consists of 15 residues. CDR3 sequence: CAWSLAGGSNYGYTF. The CDR3 nucleotides are TGTGCCTGGAGTCTGGCAGGAGGATCAAACTATGGCTACACCTTC. The full variable domain, rest sourced from reference TRBV30 and TRBJ1-2, is SQTIHQWPATLVQPVGSPLSLECTVEGTSNPNLYWYRQAAGRGLQLLFYSVGIGQISSEVPQNLSASRPQDRQFILSSKKLLLSDSGFYLCAWSLAGGSNYGYTFGSGTRLTVV.

This clonotype was seen at least ten times. This chain links TRBV7-2 with TRBJ2-7, with D unresolved. In germline, CDR1 is SGHTA, CDR2 FQGNSA. V was shortened by 0 bases and J by 4 bases, with 4 bases between the two germline ends. CDR3 length: 12 residues. CDR3 in amino acids: CASSLALYEQYF. As DNA, the CDR3 is TGTGCCAGCAGCTTAGCGCTGTACGAGCAGTACTTC.

The chain uses TRBV11-1 and TRBJ2-1, with 10 nucleotides matching TRBD2. The V gene's germline CDR1 is SGHAT and CDR2 FQDESV (reference sequence). This CDR3 contains 15 residues. J gave up 7 bases and V 8 bases, and 11 bases lay outside the gene matches. The CDR3 coding sequence is TGTGCCAGCGACTTAGCGGGAGGAGAAGGGAATGAGCAGTTCTTC. It yields the protein CASDLAGGEGNEQFF.

The table lists this clonotype with a few counts. The chain combines TRBV7-8 with TRBJ2-3; D gene ambiguous. Per the germline V gene, CDR1 is SGHVS and CDR2 is FQNEAQ. V gave up 2 bases and J gave up 7 bases, with 10 bases separating them. The CDR3 length is 13 residues. This CDR3 reads CASSLNRANTQYF. As DNA, the CDR3 is TGTGCCAGCAGCTTAAACCGGGCCAATACGCAGTATTTT. The full variable domain, its missing parts supplied by reference TRBV7-8 and TRBJ2-3, is GAGVSQSPRYKVAKRGQDVALRCDPISGHVSLFWYQQALGQGPEFLTYFQNEAQLDKSGLPSDRFFAERPEGSVSTLKIQRTQQEDSAVYLCASSLNRANTQYFGPGTRLTVL.

This clonotype showed up just a few times. V is TRBV4-3 and J is TRBJ2-7; D is undetermined. Trimming left V 3 bases short and J 7 bases short, with 13 bases between. This CDR3 has 13 residues. In germline, CDR1 is LGHNA, CDR2 YSLEER. This CDR3 is CASSQVRRGEQYF. CDR3 DNA: TGCGCCAGCAGCCAGGTCCGGCGAGGAGAGCAGTACTTC.

This chain uses TRBV4-2 with TRBJ2-2; 11 bases line up with TRBD2. The germline V gene has CDR1 LGHNA and CDR2 YNFKEQ. The trim removed 1 base at V and 7 bases at J, leaving 8 bases unmatched. The CDR3 is 17 amino acids. CDR3 sequence: CASSQVKTSGIGGELFF. In nucleotides, the CDR3 is TGTGCCAGCAGCCAAGTAAAGACTAGCGGGATTGGCGGGGAGCTGTTTTTT.

The J gene is TRBJ2-1, the V gene TRBV4-1; D assignment may be TRBD1 or TRBD2 (5 bases each). The CDR3 runs to 14 residues. Trimming stripped 1 base from V and 14 bases from J, with 18 bases between. CDR1 is MGHRA, CDR2 YSYEKL, per germline. CDR3: CASSQVGTAEPKFF. The CDR3 DNA sequence: TGCGCCAGCAGCCAAGTTGGGACCGCGGAACCCAAGTTCTTC.

This clonotype was detected a few times. The chain joins TRBV7-2 to TRBJ2-5, with 8 bases matching TRBD2. The CDR3 extends over 15 amino acids. Germline loops: CDR1 SGHTA, CDR2 FQGNSA. V dropped 5 bases and J dropped 5; count of bases not matched to a gene: 10. CDR3 nucleotides: TGTGCCAGCAGCCTTTTAGCGGGATTTGGGGAGACCCAGTACTTC. Its translation: CASSLLAGFGETQYF.

The chain recombines TRBV10-1 with TRBJ2-1, with TRBD1 matching over 10 bases. The J segment lost 10 bases and the V segment lost 1 base, leaving 7 bases of the junction unmatched. This CDR3 contains 15 residues. From germline, CDR1 is WNHNN and CDR2 SYGVQD (reference sequence). The CDR3 DNA is TGCGCCAGCAGTGAGTTTGGGACAGGGGTAGGAGAGCAGTTCTTC. It translates to CASSEFGTGVGEQFF.

There are many counts of this clonotype. The CDR3 region has the DNA TGCGCCAGCAGCCAAGGACCAGCCACCGGGGAGCTGTTTTTT. It translates to CASSQGPATGELFF. The chain recombines TRBV4-3 with TRBJ2-2; no firm D call. Per germline, CDR1 LGHNA and CDR2 YSLEER. The CDR3 spans 14 residues. V was clipped by 1 base and J by 4 bases, with 7 bases between them.

This clonotype was detected a few times. V is TRBV5-5 and J is TRBJ2-7, with a possible D match to TRBD1 (6 bases). Deletions cut 4 bases from V and 0 bases from J, with 17 bases between. Germline lookup yields CDR1 SGHKS and CDR2 YYEKEE (reference sequence). The CDR3 spans 16 residues. The CDR3 is CASSLRTAQSSYEQYF. CDR3 DNA: TGTGCCAGCAGCCTCCGGACAGCGCAGAGCTCCTACGAGCAGTACTTC.

This clonotype has ten or more counts. The V gene is TRBV7-2, the J gene TRBJ2-1; 12 bases agree with TRBD2. Germline assignment: CDR1 SGHTA and CDR2 FQGNSA. The CDR3 is made up of 17 amino acids. Unmatched junction bases numbered 8, after V lost 1 base and J lost 7 bases. CDR3 sequence reads: CASSLVLLAGGGNEQFF. The CDR3 coding sequence is TGTGCCAGCAGCTTAGTATTGCTAGCGGGAGGGGGAAATGAGCAGTTCTTC.

This chain links TRBV15 with TRBJ1-1; D remains ambiguous. Germline-derived CDR1 and CDR2 are LNHNV and YYDKDF (reference sequence). V lost 0 bases to trimming and J lost 1 base, with 9 bases between them. The CDR3 loop spans 15 amino acids. The CDR3, as DNA: TGTGCCACCAGCAGAGATAGAGACCGGAACACTGAAGCTTTCTTT. Its protein is CATSRDRDRNTEAFF.

The chain employs TRBV18 and TRBJ2-7; 9 nucleotides match TRBD1. Germline loops: CDR1 KGHSH, CDR2 LQKENI. This CDR3 comprises 15 residues. Trimming at V came to 8 bases and at J to 6 bases, leaving 14 bases not matched to a gene. In DNA form, the CDR3 reads TGTGCCAGCATCTTGGCCCCCGGGACAGGGAGCGAGCAGTACTTC. Amino acid sequence: CASILAPGTGSEQYF. Together with reference TRBV18 and TRBJ2-7, the CDR3 gives the full variable domain: NAGVMQNPRHLVRRRGQEARLRCSPMKGHSHVYWYRQLPEEGLKFMVYLQKENIIDESGMPKERFSAEFPKEGPSILRIQQVVRGDSAAYFCASILAPGTGSEQYFGPGTRLTVT.

This clonotype was seen ten or more times. The chain combines TRBV5-1 with TRBJ2-1, with 7 bases matching TRBD1. V gave up 0 bases and J gave up 1 base; unmatched junction bases: 7. Per germline, CDR1 SGHRS and CDR2 YFSETQ. This CDR3 spans 17 amino acids. CDR3 bases: TGCGCCAGCAGCTTGGCTCGGGACAGCCCTTCCTACAATGAGCAGTTCTTC. Amino acid sequence: CASSLARDSPSYNEQFF.

This clonotype showed up many times. The chain has TRBV7-6 and TRBJ1-2, with D perhaps matching TRBD1 (5 bases). Germline CDR1 reads SGHVS; CDR2 reads FNYEAQ. The CDR3 runs to 12 residues. V dropped 1 base and J dropped 8 bases, with 8 bases sitting between them. DNA of the CDR3: TGTGCCAGCAGCTTAGGCAGGGACGGCTACACCTTC. Residues: CASSLGRDGYTF.

This clonotype was observed a handful of times. This chain connects TRBV20-1 to TRBJ2-1; D is perhaps TRBD1 (5 bases). The CDR3 runs to 15 residues. With 3 bases removed from V and 1 base from J, the gap between germline ends came to 13 bases. Germline CDR1 reads DFQATT; CDR2 reads SNEGSKA (reference sequence). This CDR3 reads CSASLGALSYNEQFF. CDR3 coding DNA: TGCAGTGCTAGCCTTGGGGCCCTGTCCTACAATGAGCAGTTCTTC.

This clonotype was detected many times. The chain couples TRBV11-2 to TRBJ2-7; 7 nucleotides align to TRBD1. J was trimmed by 7 bases and V by 5 bases; bases with no gene match: 8. CDR1 and CDR2 (germline): SGHAT, FQNNGV. The length of the CDR3 is 13 residues. DNA of the CDR3: TGTGCCAGCAGCCCAACTACGACAGGGGAGCAGTACTTC. Translating it yields CASSPTTTGEQYF.

There are a few counts of this clonotype. This chain links TRBV4-3 with TRBJ2-7; 8 positions agree with TRBD1. This CDR3 has 15 amino acids. V shed 1 base and J 0 bases; nucleotides not matched to a gene: 2. Germline-derived CDR1 and CDR2 are LGHNA and YSLEER. CDR3 sequence reads: CASSQGTGLSYEQYF. The CDR3 nucleotides are TGCGCCAGCAGCCAAGGGACAGGGCTCTCCTACGAGCAGTACTTC.

This clonotype was recorded at least ten times. CDR3 nucleotide sequence: TGTGCCAGCAGACTAGTGGATACGCAGTATTTT. Amino acids: CASRLVDTQYF. The gene calls are TRBV6-1 and TRBJ2-3; the D gene is possibly TRBD2 (5 bases). Trimming pared 6 bases from V and 6 bases from J, leaving 7 bases between. The CDR3 consists of 11 residues. Germline V gene lookup returns CDR1 MNHNS and CDR2 SASEGT.